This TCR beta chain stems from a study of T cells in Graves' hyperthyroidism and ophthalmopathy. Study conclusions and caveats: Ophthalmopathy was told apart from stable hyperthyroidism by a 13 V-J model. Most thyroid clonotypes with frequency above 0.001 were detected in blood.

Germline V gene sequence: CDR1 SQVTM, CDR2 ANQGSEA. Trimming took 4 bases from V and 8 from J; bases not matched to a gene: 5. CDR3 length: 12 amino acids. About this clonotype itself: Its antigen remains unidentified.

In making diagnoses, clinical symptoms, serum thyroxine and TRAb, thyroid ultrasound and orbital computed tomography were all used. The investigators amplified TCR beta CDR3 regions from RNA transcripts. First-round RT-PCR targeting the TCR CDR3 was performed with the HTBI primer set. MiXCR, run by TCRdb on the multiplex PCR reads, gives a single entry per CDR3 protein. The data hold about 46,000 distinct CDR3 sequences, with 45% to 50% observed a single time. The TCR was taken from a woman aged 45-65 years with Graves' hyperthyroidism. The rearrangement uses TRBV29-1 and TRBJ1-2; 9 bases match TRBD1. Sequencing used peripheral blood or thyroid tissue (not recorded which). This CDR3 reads CSVGTGANGYTF. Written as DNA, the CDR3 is TGCAGCGTTGGGACAGGGGCGAACGGCTACACCTTC.